The clone carrying this T cell receptor (beta chain) was counted a single time. The data derive from a study of technical replicates of blood from a handful of donors. This CDR3 contains 15 residues. J lost 7 bases, V lost 2 bases, and 11 bases had no gene match. Germline lookup yields CDR1 MDHEN and CDR2 SYDVKM. Using immunoSEQ multiplex PCR, the repertoire was profiled, and TCRdb retains in-frame clones only, with some absent. The sample lists 67,000 or so clones, roughly 96% occurring once. V and J are TRBV28 and TRBJ2-7, with 7 bases fitting TRBD1. Sequenced: T cells isolated from PBMCs. The TCR originated in a human donor in good health. The CDR3, as DNA: TGTGCCAGCAGTTTACCCGGGACAGCAACTACGGAGCAGTACTTC. It is translated as CASSLPGTATTEQYF. Full variable domain (rest looked up from reference TRBV28 and TRBJ2-7): DVKVTQSSRYLVKRTGEKVFLECVQDMDHENMFWYRQDPGLGLRLIYFSYDVKMKEKGDIPEGYSVSREKKERFSLILESASTNQTSMYLCASSLPGTATTEQYFGPGTRLTVT.